Listed below are T cell receptor beta chains from one sample, sequenced in a study of early T cells in non-severe SARS-CoV-2 infection. TCRdb re-analysed the 5' RACE reads in MiXCR, keeping a single row per CDR3 protein. The sample carries just under 65,000 distinct CDR3 sequences, 7.5% to 9% recorded once. Material: whole blood, obtained at baseline. Receptors were obtained from an adult who was a healthcare worker with PCR-confirmed SARS-CoV-2 infection or an uninfected control (not recorded which). CDR3s include the opening cysteine and the closing phenylalanine or tryptophan. The D gene is left open where the match is weak. Clone size, where shown, is once, few, many, or a class for clones that have expanded.

j_call | d_call | clone_size | v_call | cdr3_aa | cdr3_nt
TRBJ2-5 | - | many | TRBV5-6 | CASSFGDALLMETQYF | TGTGCCAGCAGCTTTGGCGATGCACTCCTAATGGAGACCCAGTACTTC
TRBJ2-6 | TRBD1 | - | TRBV20-1 | CSARGLSQGDGANVLTF | TGCAGTGCTAGAGGGTTGTCACAGGGGGATGGGGCCAACGTCCTGACTTTC
TRBJ2-3 | - | few | TRBV29-1 | CSVLAGTDTQYF | TGCAGCGTTTTGGCGGGTACAGATACGCAGTATTTT
TRBJ2-3 | - | many | TRBV5-8 | CASSLTVDTQYF | TGTGCCAGCAGCTTGACTGTTGATACGCAGTATTTT
TRBJ2-7 | - | - | TRBV7-2 | CASSFGGGDYEQYF | TGTGCCAGCAGCTTCGGGGGAGGTGACTACGAGCAGTACTTC
TRBJ1-2 | - | few | TRBV20-1 | CSARDHIGNYGYTF | TGCAGTGCTAGAGATCATATCGGGAACTATGGCTACACCTTC
TRBJ1-6 | - | few | TRBV6-2/TRBV6-3 | CASSSWLGKNSPLHF | TGTGCCAGCAGTTCCTGGTTGGGGAAAAATTCACCCCTCCACTTT
TRBJ2-1 | - | many | TRBV20-1 | CSAPWVRSSYNEQFF | TGCAGTGCTCCTTGGGTGCGCAGCTCCTACAATGAGCAGTTCTTC
TRBJ2-3 | TRBD2 | - | TRBV7-2 | CASSTGSSGSRETDTQYF | TGTGCCAGCAGTACAGGGTCTAGCGGGAGTAGGGAGACAGATACGCAGTATTTT
TRBJ1-1 | TRBD1 | - | TRBV7-3 | CASSRDSMNTEAFF | TGTGCCAGCAGCCGGGACAGCATGAACACTGAAGCTTTCTTT
TRBJ1-5 | - | many | TRBV6-6 | CASSYSDWDQPQHF | TGTGCCAGCAGTTACTCGGACTGGGATCAGCCCCAGCATTTT
TRBJ2-4 | - | few | TRBV5-5 | CASSGDLAKNIQYF | TGTGCCAGCAGTGGGGACCTAGCCAAAAACATTCAGTACTTC
TRBJ2-7 | TRBD1 | many | TRBV18 | CASSPGLGQGSREQYF | TGTGCCAGCTCGCCAGGACTGGGACAGGGAAGCCGCGAGCAGTACTTC
TRBJ2-3 | - | few | TRBV6-2/TRBV6-3 | CASGFLPTDTQYF | TGTGCCAGCGGATTCCTTCCTACAGATACGCAGTATTTT
TRBJ2-1 | - | many | TRBV2 | CASTKDFQYNEQFF | TGTGCCAGCACCAAGGACTTTCAGTACAATGAGCAGTTCTTC
TRBJ1-2 | TRBD1 | many | TRBV7-9 | CAGEDRDKGYTF | TGTGCCGGGGAGGACAGGGATAAAGGCTACACCTTC
TRBJ1-6 | - | - | TRBV7-9 | CASSLAPVNSPLHF | TGTGCCAGCAGCTTAGCCCCAGTTAATTCACCCCTCCACTTT
TRBJ1-1 | TRBD1 | many | TRBV5-6 | CASSWGTGDNTEAFF | TGTGCCAGCAGCTGGGGGACAGGGGATAACACTGAAGCTTTCTTT
TRBJ1-2 | - | - | TRBV11-2 | CASSLAGFDYGYTF | TGTGCCAGCAGCTTAGCAGGTTTCGACTATGGCTACACCTTC
TRBJ2-6 | - | - | TRBV6-5 | CASSYKRAGANVLTF | TGTGCCAGCAGTTACAAGAGAGCTGGGGCCAACGTCCTGACTTTC
TRBJ2-1 | - | once | TRBV29-1 | CSVTRQGGSVNEQFF | TGCAGCGTTACCAGACAGGGAGGATCGGTAAATGAGCAGTTCTTC
TRBJ2-5 | - | many | TRBV7-2 | CASSPRRSETQYF | TGTGCCAGCAGTCCCCGGAGGTCAGAGACCCAGTACTTC
TRBJ1-1 | - | many | TRBV25-1 | CASSEDQGPNTEAFF | TGTGCCAGCAGTGAAGATCAGGGCCCGAACACTGAAGCTTTCTTT
TRBJ1-1 | - | - | TRBV30 | CAWSVIRQVRMNTEAFF | TGTGCCTGGAGTGTAATTAGACAGGTGAGGATGAACACTGAAGCTTTCTTT
TRBJ2-2 | - | few | TRBV5-6 | CASSLTHRELFF | TGTGCCAGCAGCTTGACACACCGGGAGCTGTTTTTT
TRBJ2-1 | - | - | TRBV7-6 | CASSLDETRNEQFF | TGTGCCAGCAGCTTAGACGAGACTAGAAATGAGCAGTTCTTC
TRBJ2-2 | - | many | TRBV6-1 | CASISLIGELFF | TGTGCCAGCATCTCTCTTATCGGGGAGCTGTTTTTT
TRBJ2-3 | - | - | TRBV18 | CASSPKTRTSRDTQYF | TGTGCCAGCTCACCTAAAACTCGGACCTCTCGGGATACGCAGTATTTT